Below, 18 T cell receptor beta chains from the same sample are listed, as sequenced in a study of shared clonotypes between healthy human individuals. Profiled with immunoSEQ multiplex PCR; TCRdb holds only in-frame clones, not every one. The sample carries about 2.1 million clones, about 93% recorded once. The naive CD8 fraction comprised CD45RO-negative cells positively selected for CCR7 and excluded terminally differentiated effector memory CD45RA+ cells. Sequenced: naive CD8+ T cells from PBMCs. The receptors were gathered from a man between 18 and 35 years old in good health. Some clones in this sample may be carry-over from other donors' samples.

About this clone itself: At one boundary the junction diverges from the germline segment, which might be a read error. The same CDR3 also results from other DNA sequences found in this sample. The chain has TRBV29-1 and TRBJ1-1; 7 bases map to TRBD1. Germline V gene sequence: CDR1 SQVTM, CDR2 ANQGSEA. The CDR3 loop spans 15 amino acids. CDR3 residues: CSLFTTGRSGTEAFF. The CDR3 region has the DNA TGCAGCCTTTTTACGACAGGGAGAAGTGGCACTGAGGCTTTCTTT.

V is TRBV10-2 and J is TRBJ2-7; 13 bases match TRBD2. Trimming removed 4 bases from V and 5 bases from J; junction bases left unmatched: 2. Germline V lookup: CDR1 WSHSY, CDR2 SAAADI. This CDR3 is 14 amino acids long. The CDR3 DNA reads as TGCGCCAGCAGTGTGGGACTAGCGGGGAACGAGCAGTACTTC. This gives the protein CASSVGLAGNEQYF.

This clone occurred once. The chain combines TRBV4-2 with TRBJ2-5; 10 nucleotides line up with TRBD2. The CDR3 sequence is 17 residues long. Germline V gene lookup returns CDR1 LGHNA and CDR2 YNFKEQ. With 4 bases clipped from V and 0 bases from J, the junction kept 8 bases outside the gene matches. The CDR3 sequence: CASSPNPSGSDQETQYF. CDR3 sequence (DNA): TGTGCCAGCAGCCCCAACCCTAGCGGGAGCGACCAAGAGACCCAGTACTTC.

In its sample, this clone was seen once. The chain couples TRBV10-3 to TRBJ2-7; 13 bases map to TRBD2. This CDR3 has 16 amino acids. V was clipped by 2 bases and J by 4 bases; unmatched bases: 5. CDR1 ENHRY and CDR2 SYGVKD come from the germline V gene. The CDR3 sequence: CAISETPGLAGYEQYF. CDR3 DNA sequence: TGTGCCATCAGTGAGACACCGGGACTAGCGGGATACGAGCAGTACTTC.

The rearrangement links TRBV27 to TRBJ2-2; D uncertain. The V end was cut by 2 bases, the J end by 0 bases, with 7 bases between. The CDR3 spans 15 residues. Per the germline V gene, CDR1 is MNHEY and CDR2 is SMNVEV (reference sequence). The CDR3 DNA reads as TGTGCCAGCAGTTTAATTGGGTCGAACACCGGGGAGCTGTTTTTT. This gives the protein CASSLIGSNTGELFF.

The chain recombines TRBV27 with TRBJ2-7; D possibly corresponds to TRBD1 (5 bases). CDR1 and CDR2 from the germline V gene are MNHEY and SMNVEV (reference sequence). V was trimmed by 3 bases and J by 5 bases, leaving 17 bases between them. The CDR3 is 15 amino acids. CDR3 sequence (DNA): TGTGCCAGCAGTTTCGGGCAGGGTGTTCTTCACGAGCAGTACTTC. Its protein product is CASSFGQGVLHEQYF.

This chain's CDR3 is CASSFLGAPYGYTF. DNA of the CDR3: TGTGCCAGCAGTTTCCTCGGGGCCCCCTATGGCTACACCTTC. The genes are TRBV27 and TRBJ1-2; maybe TRBD1 (5 bases). V gave up 3 bases and J gave up 4 bases, with 12 bases separating them. Per the germline V gene, CDR1 is MNHEY and CDR2 is SMNVEV (reference sequence). The CDR3 consists of 14 residues.

V and J are TRBV6-6 and TRBJ2-1; no definite D call. Per germline, CDR1 MNHNY and CDR2 SVGAGI (reference sequence). Trimming stripped 2 bases from V and 5 bases from J, with 10 bases between. The CDR3 consists of 14 residues. The CDR3 DNA reads TGTGCCAGCAGTTACCTCTCGAGGAACAATGAGCAGTTCTTC. Amino acids: CASSYLSRNNEQFF.

The rearrangement links TRBV7-9 to TRBJ2-7; TRBD1 matches 9 bases. Germline-derived CDR1 and CDR2 are SEHNR and FQNEAQ (reference sequence). With 6 bases clipped from V and 2 bases from J, the junction kept 11 bases outside the gene matches. The CDR3 spans 16 residues. As DNA, the CDR3 is TGTGCCAGCAGGCGAAACGACCGGGACAGGGCCTACGAGCAGTACTTC. Amino acid sequence: CASRRNDRDRAYEQYF. The complete variable domain, with remaining parts taken from reference TRBV7-9 and TRBJ2-7, reads DTGVSQNPRHKITKRGQNVTFRCDPISEHNRLYWYRQTLGQGPEFLTYFQNEAQLEKSRLLSDRFSAERPKGSFSTLEIQRTEQGDSAMYLCASRRNDRDRAYEQYFGPGTRLTVT.

The CDR3 DNA reads TGTGCCAGCAGTGGAGGGGGGGACGAGCAGTACTTC. This gives the protein CASSGGGDEQYF. This rearrangement joins TRBV6-5 to TRBJ2-7, with D possibly matching TRBD2 (7 bases). The germline CDR1 and CDR2 sequences are MNHEY and SVGAGI. V shed 5 bases and J shed 5 bases, with 10 bases lying between them. This CDR3 region has 12 residues.

Details on this clone: This specimen includes other DNA sequences encoding the same CDR3. The chain couples TRBV7-6 to TRBJ2-3, with 12 bases fitting TRBD2. Germline lookup yields CDR1 SGHVS and CDR2 FNYEAQ. CDR3 length equals 15 residues. The V segment lost 5 bases and the J segment 3 bases; nucleotides outside the gene matches: 3. The CDR3 sequence is CASSPSGRVTDTQYF. CDR3 nucleotide sequence: TGTGCCAGCAGCCCTAGCGGGAGGGTTACAGATACGCAGTATTTT.

This chain links TRBV6-5 with TRBJ2-1; D remains unclear. The CDR3 loop spans 12 amino acids. Germline loops: CDR1 MNHEY, CDR2 SVGAGI. V was pared by 0 bases and J by 13 bases, with 10 bases between. CDR3 amino acids: CASSYSRTTQFF. As DNA, the CDR3 is TGTGCCAGCAGTTACTCTCGGACCACTCAGTTCTTC.

The chain carries TRBV4-1 and TRBJ1-3, with D perhaps matching TRBD1 (6 bases). CDR1 MGHRA and CDR2 YSYEKL come from the germline V gene. The V end lost 4 bases, the J end lost 0 bases, and 10 bases lay between the germline ends. CDR3 size: 15 residues. DNA for the CDR3: TGCGCCAGCAGCCCGACAGGTATCTCTGGAAACACCATATATTTT. It encodes CASSPTGISGNTIYF.

V gene TRBV16 combines with J gene TRBJ2-3; D is unresolved. Trimming shortened V by 8 bases and J by 3 bases, and 18 bases separated the two germline ends. The CDR3 runs to 15 residues. Germline CDR1 reads KGHSY; CDR2 reads FQNENV. CDR3 protein: CASLRDGPGTDTQYF. The CDR3 DNA is TGTGCCAGCCTCCGCGACGGACCCGGGACAGATACGCAGTATTTT.

This clone turned up a few times. The chain is built from TRBV28 and TRBJ1-5, with D perhaps matching TRBD1 (5 bases). This CDR3 contains 15 residues. Trimming took off 4 bases at V and 1 base at J, with 11 bases between the two ends. Germline V gene data show CDR1 as MDHEN and CDR2 as SYDVKM. The chain's CDR3 is CASSYIGESNQPQHF. The CDR3 region has the DNA TGTGCCAGCAGTTACATAGGGGAAAGCAATCAGCCCCAGCATTTT.

The rearrangement joins TRBV2 to TRBJ1-2, with TRBD1 identical over 7 bases. J lost 2 bases, V lost 6 bases, and 3 bases had no gene match. Germline-derived CDR1 and CDR2 are SNHLY and FYNNEI. The CDR3 length is 13 residues. The CDR3 loop is CASRGTDNYGYTF. CDR3 DNA: TGTGCCAGCAGGGGGACAGACAACTATGGCTACACCTTC.

The V call is TRBV9, the J call TRBJ1-2, with a weak D call TRBD1 (5 bases). The CDR3 is 16 residues long. Trimming took off 2 bases at V and 1 base at J, with 15 bases between the two ends. CDR1 is SGDLS and CDR2 is YYNGEE in the germline V gene. CDR3 sequence: CASSVQMTDDNYGYTF. The CDR3 DNA sequence: TGTGCCAGCAGCGTCCAGATGACAGATGATAACTATGGCTACACCTTC.

The chain couples TRBV28 to TRBJ1-2; D remains unclear. Germline V CDR1 and CDR2: MDHEN, SYDVKM. This CDR3 comprises 11 residues. The germline V and J ends were trimmed by 2 bases and 8 bases, with 6 bases remaining between them. The CDR3 loop is CASSLAAGYTF. In DNA form, the CDR3 reads TGTGCCAGCAGTTTAGCGGCCGGCTACACCTTC.